Below, 26 T cell receptor beta chains from the same sample are listed, as sequenced in a study of CD8 T cells in Susac syndrome. It was with random hexamers that about 0.45 to 1 ug RNA was reverse transcribed. One entry per CDR3 protein, called by TCRdb with MiXCR from the immunoSEQ multiplex PCR reads. The sample lists roughly 200,000 distinct CDR3 sequences, about 95% occurring once. Sequenced material: CD4+ T cells from PBMCs. The receptors stem from a human donor with Susac syndrome.

The chain links TRBV5-4 to TRBJ2-1; D gene ambiguous. The CDR3 length is 14 residues. Looked up from germline, CDR1 is SGHNT and CDR2 is YYREEE (reference sequence). The V gene lost 3 bases and the J gene lost 5 bases, with 12 bases spanning the gap. The CDR3 nucleotides are TGTGCCAGCAGCTCAAAGACCGGAAACAATGAGCAGTTCTTC. Its protein product is CASSSKTGNNEQFF.

This sequence joins TRBV4-2 and TRBJ2-7; D may be TRBD2 (6 bases). The CDR3 has 16 amino acids. Germline CDR1 and CDR2: LGHNA and YNFKEQ. Between the trimmed V and J ends, which lost 0 bases and 0 bases, there was a span of 12 bases. The CDR3 region has the DNA TGTGCCAGCAGCCAAGAAGAGGGGAGGCTCTCCTACGAGCAGTACTTC. This translates into CASSQEEGRLSYEQYF.

The rearrangement uses TRBV6-1 and TRBJ2-1; D call uncertain. The germline V gene encodes CDR1 MNHNS and CDR2 SASEGT. CDR3 length equals 14 residues. Trimming took off 5 bases at V and 2 bases at J, with 10 bases between the two ends. The CDR3 loop is CASSLNRPYNEQFF. CDR3 coding DNA: TGTGCCAGCAGTCTAAACCGACCCTACAATGAGCAGTTCTTC.

The count of this clonotype is one. The rearrangement uses TRBV18 and TRBJ2-5; D may be TRBD2 (5 bases). V was clipped by 2 bases and J by 5 bases, with 12 bases between them. Germline assignment: CDR1 KGHSH and CDR2 LQKENI. The CDR3 extends over 14 amino acids. The DNA of the CDR3 is TGTGCCAGCTCACCAATTACGGGGTCGGAGACCCAGTACTTC. Its protein product is CASSPITGSETQYF.

The V gene is TRBV24-1, the J gene TRBJ1-1; D is possibly TRBD1 (6 bases). V gave up 6 bases and J gave up 3 bases, with 10 bases separating them. The V gene's germline CDR1 is KGHDR and CDR2 SFDVKD. The CDR3 has 13 residues. CDR3 region: CATSRQDHTEAFF. The CDR3 nucleotides are TGTGCCACCAGTAGACAGGATCACACTGAAGCTTTCTTT.

This clonotype was seen only once. The chain has TRBV2 and TRBJ1-5, with 7 bases aligning to TRBD1. Germline V gene lookup returns CDR1 SNHLY and CDR2 FYNNEI. This CDR3 region has 14 residues. V lost 3 bases, J lost 8 bases, and 7 bases stayed unmatched. The CDR3 is CASSDTGALEPQHF. CDR3 coding DNA: TGTGCCAGCAGTGACACAGGGGCTTTGGAGCCCCAGCATTTT.

V usage is TRBV28 and J usage is TRBJ1-2; 7 positions agree with TRBD1. Per germline, CDR1 MDHEN and CDR2 SYDVKM. The CDR3 is 14 amino acids. J gave up 3 bases and V 3 bases, and 4 bases lay outside the gene matches. The CDR3 region is CASSFSGGDYGYTF. The CDR3 DNA reads TGTGCCAGCAGTTTTTCAGGGGGGGACTATGGCTACACCTTC.

This sequence joins TRBV6-5 and TRBJ2-3; D ambiguous. This CDR3 has 14 amino acids. The germline V gene encodes CDR1 MNHEY and CDR2 SVGAGI. Trimming removed 3 bases from V and 0 bases from J, with 7 bases in between. CDR3 protein: CASSYYASTDTQYF. CDR3 in DNA: TGTGCCAGCAGTTATTATGCTAGCACAGATACGCAGTATTTT.

Regarding this clonotype: At one boundary the junction diverges from the germline segment, which might be a read error. This rearrangement joins TRBV29-1 to TRBJ2-3; 16 bases match TRBD2. The germline V gene encodes CDR1 SQVTM and CDR2 ANQGSEA. CDR3 length: 18 amino acids. CDR3 residues: CSVEGTSGRAPSTDTQYF. The DNA of the CDR3 is TGCAGCGTCGAAGGGACTAGCGGGAGGGCCCCTTCCACAGATACGCAGTATTTT.

This clonotype was seen a single time. V gene TRBV20-1 combines with J gene TRBJ2-1; D may be TRBD2 (5 bases). Germline values: CDR1 DFQATT, CDR2 SNEGSKA (reference sequence). This CDR3 is built from 14 residues. V was pared by 0 bases and J by 6 bases, with 12 bases between. The CDR3: CSARDLRGINEQFF. The CDR3, as DNA: TGCAGTGCTAGAGATCTGAGAGGGATCAATGAGCAGTTCTTC.

The gene calls are TRBV4-1 and TRBJ2-1; possibly TRBD2 for D (6 bases). The CDR3 is 15 amino acids. Trimming shortened V by 3 bases and J by 8 bases, and 17 bases separated the two germline ends. Per the germline V gene, CDR1 is MGHRA and CDR2 is YSYEKL. Here the CDR3 reads CASSQRDSGFDEQFF. The CDR3 bases are TGCGCCAGCAGCCAGAGGGACTCAGGGTTCGATGAGCAGTTCTTC.

The chain is built from TRBV29-1 and TRBJ2-1; the match to TRBD2 covers 10 bases. The germline V gene encodes CDR1 SQVTM and CDR2 ANQGSEA. Germline trimming cut 8 bases from V and 7 bases from J; bases unmatched to any gene: 8. CDR3 length: 13 amino acids. The CDR3 sequence is CSQSSGGTNEQFF. The CDR3 DNA reads as TGCAGCCAATCTAGCGGGGGTACTAATGAGCAGTTCTTC.

The gene calls are TRBV19 and TRBJ1-5, with D hard to call. With 3 bases removed from V and 7 bases from J, the gap between germline ends came to 7 bases. The CDR3 length is 12 residues. Germline lookup yields CDR1 LNHDA and CDR2 SQIVND (reference sequence). CDR3 DNA: TGTGCCAGTAGTATGCAGCTACAGCCCCAGCATTTT. It translates to CASSMQLQPQHF.

This chain links TRBV29-1 with TRBJ2-5, with 7 bases fitting TRBD2. Per germline, CDR1 SQVTM and CDR2 ANQGSEA. The length of the CDR3 is 13 residues. J was trimmed by 4 bases and V by 3 bases; bases with no gene match: 5. DNA for the CDR3: TGCAGCGTTGATTCGGGAGGCGGAGAGACCCAGTACTTC. This codes for CSVDSGGGETQYF. Based on the CDR3 plus reference TRBV29-1 and TRBJ2-5, the full variable domain is SAVISQKPSRDICQRGTSLTIQCQVDSQVTMMFWYRQQPGQSLTLIATANQGSEATYESGFVIDKFPISRPNLTFSTLTVSNMSPEDSSIYLCSVDSGGGETQYFGPGTRLLVL.

CDR3 in amino acids: CASSQPARISSGNTIYF. The CDR3 coding sequence is TGTGCCAGCAGCCAACCAGCGAGGATCAGCTCTGGAAACACCATATATTTT. The gene calls are TRBV4-2 and TRBJ1-3; unclear D gene. With 2 bases removed from V and 0 bases from J, the gap between germline ends came to 14 bases. CDR3 length: 17 residues. Germline-derived CDR1 and CDR2 are LGHNA and YNFKEQ.

CDR3 nucleotides: TGCGCCAGCAGCCCCTCGACTAGCGGGTTACGCACAGATACGCAGTATTTT. It specifies CASSPSTSGLRTDTQYF. The gene calls are TRBV5-1 and TRBJ2-3, with 10 positions matching TRBD2. Germline CDR1 reads SGHRS; CDR2 reads YFSETQ. CDR3 length: 17 amino acids. Unmatched junction bases numbered 9, after V lost 4 bases and J lost 1 base. Full variable domain (outside the CDR3, taken from reference TRBV5-1 and TRBJ2-3): KAGVTQTPRYLIKTRGQQVTLSCSPISGHRSVSWYQQTPGQGLQFLFEYFSETQRNKGNFPGRFSGRQFSNSRSEMNVSTLELGDSALYLCASSPSTSGLRTDTQYFGPGTRLTVL.

The chain links TRBV30 to TRBJ2-3; D not resolved. V lost 3 bases and J 4 bases, leaving 14 bases between the germline ends. CDR3 size: 14 residues. Germline assignment: CDR1 GTSNPN and CDR2 SVGIG (reference sequence). As DNA, the CDR3 is TGTGCCTGGAGGGCGGTTTATTTCGCAGATACGCAGTATTTT. This translates into CAWRAVYFADTQYF.

V usage is TRBV3-1 and J usage is TRBJ2-3; D is unresolved. Looked up from germline, CDR1 is LGHDT and CDR2 is YNNKEL (reference sequence). V shed 4 bases and J shed 0 bases, with 8 bases lying between them. This CDR3 comprises 14 residues. The CDR3 bases are TGTGCCAGCAGCCCGCGTCTTAGCACAGATACGCAGTATTTT. This sequence encodes CASSPRLSTDTQYF.

V usage is TRBV25-1 and J usage is TRBJ1-1; no reliable D call. From germline, CDR1 is MGHDK and CDR2 SYGVNS. The V and J ends lost 0 bases and 8 bases respectively, with 10 bases between them. The CDR3 spans 13 residues. The CDR3 here is CASSEYRGIEAFF. The CDR3 nucleotides read TGTGCCAGCAGTGAATATAGAGGGATAGAAGCTTTCTTT.

The chain couples TRBV20-1 to TRBJ2-1, with a tentative D call TRBD1 (6 bases). The CDR3 has 14 amino acids. Germline V gene sequence: CDR1 DFQATT, CDR2 SNEGSKA (reference sequence). V was pared by 5 bases and J by 8 bases, with 19 bases between. The CDR3: CSAATGGVFDEQFF. CDR3 coding DNA: TGCAGTGCTGCGACAGGAGGCGTTTTCGATGAGCAGTTCTTC.

In nucleotides, the CDR3 is TGTGCCAGCAGCTTAGCTCTGGGGCCCTATGGCTACACCTTC. Protein: CASSLALGPYGYTF. The chain couples TRBV11-2 to TRBJ1-2, with TRBD1 as a possible D gene (5 bases). The V gene lost 1 base and the J gene lost 4 bases, with 10 bases spanning the gap. Germline CDR1 and CDR2: SGHAT and FQNNGV. The CDR3 totals 14 residues.

The V call is TRBV3-1, the J call TRBJ2-7; D not certain. This CDR3 region has 13 residues. The germline V gene encodes CDR1 LGHDT and CDR2 YNNKEL (reference sequence). V dropped 0 bases and J dropped 6 bases, with 9 bases sitting between them. The chain's CDR3 is CASSQDRFGEQYF. The CDR3 DNA sequence: TGTGCCAGCAGCCAAGATAGGTTCGGCGAGCAGTACTTC.

The chain recombines TRBV29-1 with TRBJ1-4, with D unresolved. Germline V gene lookup returns CDR1 SQVTM and CDR2 ANQGSEA. The CDR3 consists of 13 residues. V dropped 5 bases and J dropped 8 bases, with 15 bases sitting between them. The CDR3: CSVTDGLGEKLFF. The CDR3 DNA reads as TGCAGCGTTACCGACGGCCTGGGAGAAAAACTGTTTTTT.

This chain uses TRBV28 with TRBJ2-2; D is ambiguous. The CDR3 sequence is 10 residues long. Trimming stripped 6 bases from V and 7 bases from J, with 3 bases between. Germline loops: CDR1 MDHEN, CDR2 SYDVKM. In DNA form, the CDR3 reads TGTGCCAGCAGCCGCGGGGAGCTGTTTTTT. Its protein is CASSRGELFF.

The chain is built from TRBV12-3 or TRBV12-4 and TRBJ1-5; TRBD1 agrees at 8 bases. This CDR3 comprises 14 residues. V dropped 4 bases and J dropped 5; count of bases not matched to a gene: 4. CDR3 bases: TGTGCCAGCAGTTCCGGACAGGGCTATCAGCCCCAGCATTTT. Amino acid sequence: CASSSGQGYQPQHF.

In its sample, this clonotype was seen once. The V and J genes are TRBV29-1 and TRBJ2-1, with TRBD1 as a possible D gene (5 bases). The CDR3 is 15 amino acids. CDR1 SQVTM and CDR2 ANQGSEA come from the germline V gene. The V end lost 4 bases, the J end lost 4 bases, and 17 bases lay between the germline ends. CDR3 in amino acids: CSVANRLVTYNEQFF. DNA for the CDR3: TGCAGCGTTGCAAACAGGCTAGTAACGTACAATGAGCAGTTCTTC.